This entry features one T cell receptor (beta chain) sequence. Its antigen remains undetermined. No per-base quality is available; no much larger clone lies one base away. The data belong to a study of blood T cell repertoires in COVID-19 (dated by TCRdb to the early 2020s). Regarding the complete study: Samples covering the acute and convalescent phases of COVID-19 were provided by collaborators in the United States, Italy and Spain. The material from the prospective study consisted of cDNA or gDNA derived from T cells, B-cell-depleted T cells, or PBMCs. The dataset comprised deeply sampled blood TCRbeta repertoires from subjects exposed to, actively infected with, or recovered from COVID-19. The repertoires were released in a freely available public database meant as a resource for research on the immune response to SARS-CoV-2. The samples were drawn from two sources: the first 160 participants of the ongoing ImmuneRACE study, and 1,000 to 1,500 subjects contributed by 6 global collaborators. Sample metadata almost always included a de-identified subject ID, COVID-19 status, age in years and sex. Where available, HLA class I and class II types were taken from metadata supplied by the sample provider and were not determined by assay-based typing.

The collaborating institutions used their own protocols to collect whole blood in K2EDTA tubes. Collaborator samples were shipped for TCRbeta analysis as frozen whole blood, isolated PBMCs, or DNA extracted from either sample type. TCRbeta CDR3 regions were amplified from genomic DNA using the immunoSEQ Assay, a bias-controlled multiplex PCR. Concerning the study's data processing: Within the assay, amplification of reference gene primers was used to estimate how many nucleated cells each sample contained. Sequence reads were collapsed and filtered to measure the absolute abundance of every unique TCRbeta CDR3 rearrangement. For each sample, productive Simpson clonality was calculated as the square root of Simpson's diversity index across productive rearrangements. Imported from immuneACCESS, the table was reduced by TCRdb to in-frame sequences with V and J called. These copies leave out some clones; in studies compared against another copy, an unresolved V gene accounts for under half, and the cause of the remainder is not known. From that table come the V and J calls and clone size; the DNA was used to work out D and trimming. A total of around 100,000 clones appear in this sample, approximately 86% of them only once. In total, the top ten clones hold around 15% of the sample.

What the study reported, not specific to this receptor: The quantity of clinical and demographic metadata differed by source and by participant and was supplied without curation.

The specimen sequenced was peripheral blood. The TCR was taken from a man aged 50 or older with active or convalescent COVID-19.

The CDR3 loop reads CASSQGGRNAYNEQFF. DNA sequence: TGTGCCAGCAGCCAAGGGGGGAGGAACGCCTACAATGAGCAGTTCTTC. The rearrangement combines TRBV3-1 (or the pseudogene TRBV3-2) with TRBJ2-1; D gene: possibly TRBD2, on 6 matching bases. The CDR3, cysteine through phenylalanine, is 16 amino acids long. Of the read, only the CDR3 DNA is kept; its 48 bases are in frame from base 1. The V and J ends are trimmed by 1 base and 2 bases, leaving 12 bases between them. Based on the germline V gene (reference sequence), the CDR1 and CDR2 sequences are LGHDT and YNNKEL.